The 15 T cell receptor beta chains listed next were all sequenced from one sample in a study of blood T cell repertoires in COVID-19. Method: immunoSEQ multiplex PCR; TCRdb's copy keeps in-frame clones and lacks some. The repertoire includes more than 200,000 clones, about 85% of them detected once, and around 8% sits in the top ten. Sequencing used peripheral blood. The origin of the receptors is a woman older than 75 with acute or convalescent COVID-19.

This sequence joins TRBV6-5 and TRBJ1-5; 8 nucleotides agree with TRBD1. The CDR3 loop spans 15 amino acids. J gave up 0 bases and V 7 bases, and 5 bases lay outside the gene matches. In germline, CDR1 is MNHEY, CDR2 SVGAGI. CDR3 in DNA: TGTGCCAGCAACCCGACAGGGGATAGCAATCAGCCCCAGCATTTT. This gives the protein CASNPTGDSNQPQHF.

CDR3 region: CASTPTGNTEAFF. The DNA of the CDR3 is TGTGCCAGCACGCCAACAGGGAACACTGAAGCTTTCTTT. This rearrangement joins TRBV7-2 to TRBJ1-1; a weak D match, TRBD1 (5 bases). The CDR3 sequence is 13 residues long. Trimming took off 7 bases at V and 1 base at J, with 10 bases between the two ends. CDR1 and CDR2 (germline): SGHTA, FQGNSA.

The chain uses TRBV10-3 and TRBJ2-5, with 7 bases fitting TRBD1. Looked up from germline, CDR1 is ENHRY and CDR2 is SYGVKD. This CDR3 is 15 amino acids long. The ends lost 0 bases at V and 5 bases at J; junction bases unmatched: 6. The CDR3 sequence: CAISESPGQAETQYF. The CDR3 DNA follows: TGTGCCATCAGTGAGTCACCTGGACAGGCCGAGACCCAGTACTTC.

V gene TRBV5-1 combines with J gene TRBJ2-3, with 7 positions matching TRBD2. Trimming at V came to 4 bases and at J to 0 bases, leaving 11 bases not matched to a gene. Germline V gene lookup returns CDR1 SGHRS and CDR2 YFSETQ. The CDR3 consists of 17 residues. The CDR3 DNA is TGCGCCAGCAGCGCCGGGGCGGGAGTTACTAGCACAGATACGCAGTATTTT. As protein: CASSAGAGVTSTDTQYF.

The chain recombines TRBV7-9 with TRBJ1-4; tentatively, D is TRBD1 (6 bases). V was shortened by 6 bases and J by 0 bases, with 8 bases between the two germline ends. This CDR3 region has 14 residues. Germline V lookup: CDR1 SEHNR, CDR2 FQNEAQ (reference sequence). The CDR3 protein is CASRGAATNEKLFF. CDR3 coding DNA: TGTGCCAGCAGGGGGGCGGCAACTAATGAAAAACTGTTTTTT.

This clone showed up just once. The chain is built from TRBV10-3 and TRBJ1-1; 7 bases are shared with TRBD1. The germline V gene has CDR1 ENHRY and CDR2 SYGVKD. J gave up 1 base and V 0 bases, and 2 bases lay outside the gene matches. This CDR3 is 15 amino acids long. Written as DNA, the CDR3 is TGTGCCATCAGTGAGTCCGGGACAGCGAACACTGAAGCTTTCTTT. Translation gives CAISESGTANTEAFF.

The chain is built from TRBV6-5 and TRBJ1-2; 10 bases agree with TRBD1. V trimming: 6 bases; J trimming: 1 base; junction bases outside the gene matches: 5. The CDR3 is made up of 15 amino acids. In germline, CDR1 is MNHEY, CDR2 SVGAGI. The CDR3 coding sequence is TGTGCCAGCAGCCCCCGGACAGGGGGTAACTATGGCTACACCTTC. It is translated as CASSPRTGGNYGYTF.

This clone was seen repeatedly, ten times or more. V is TRBV9 and J is TRBJ2-5; 9 nucleotides agree with TRBD2. This CDR3 has 14 residues. V lost 3 bases, J lost 5 bases, and 5 bases stayed unmatched. CDR1 SGDLS and CDR2 YYNGEE come from the germline V gene. CDR3 nucleotides: TGTGCCAGCAGCGCCGCGGGAGGGAGGGAGACCCAGTACTTC. It yields the protein CASSAAGGRETQYF.

J is TRBJ1-2 and V is TRBV19, with 9 positions matching TRBD1. The CDR3 consists of 13 residues. Germline V gene sequence: CDR1 LNHDA, CDR2 SQIVND (reference sequence). J lost 8 bases, V lost 5 bases, and 6 bases had no gene match. The CDR3 coding sequence is TGTGCCAGTAGTTCACAGGGGGCTAAGGGCTACACCTTC. This translates into CASSSQGAKGYTF.

The rearrangement joins TRBV12-3 or TRBV12-4 to TRBJ2-3; no clear D gene. The V end lost 3 bases, the J end lost 5 bases, and 9 bases lay between the germline ends. This CDR3 region has 13 residues. CDR3 sequence: CASSLSPGDTQYF. In DNA, the CDR3 is TGTGCCAGCAGTTTGTCCCCGGGAGATACGCAGTATTTT.

The chain joins TRBV6-1 to TRBJ2-3; 14 bases are a match to TRBD2. The junction had 1 base not matched to a gene; V was cut back by 6 bases and J by 2 bases. This CDR3 is built from 15 residues. CDR1 is MNHNS and CDR2 is SASEGT in the germline V gene. CDR3 sequence reads: CASRGLAGATDTQYF. CDR3 DNA sequence: TGTGCCAGCAGGGGACTAGCGGGAGCCACAGATACGCAGTATTTT.

J is TRBJ2-3 and V is TRBV5-6; possibly TRBD2 for D (6 bases). From germline, CDR1 is SGHDT and CDR2 YYEEEE. CDR3 length: 15 amino acids. Trimming removed 1 base from V and 5 bases from J, with 14 bases in between. CDR3 nucleotides: TGTGCCAGCAGCTTGTTGGGGGGTTCGGTAGATACGCAGTATTTT. This gives the protein CASSLLGGSVDTQYF.

CDR3: CASHPPAGGNYEQYF. In DNA, the CDR3 is TGTGCCAGCCACCCCCCGGCGGGAGGGAACTACGAGCAGTACTTC. The chain carries TRBV13 and TRBJ2-7, with 9 bases that match TRBD2. The V gene end was trimmed by 8 bases and the J gene end by 3 bases; junction bases not matched to a gene: 11. The germline V gene encodes CDR1 PRHDT and CDR2 FYEKMQ (reference sequence). The CDR3 runs to 15 residues.

The rearrangement uses TRBV6-5 and TRBJ1-5; the D is unclear. The V and J ends lost 8 bases and 1 base respectively, with 6 bases between them. The germline V gene encodes CDR1 MNHEY and CDR2 SVGAGI. The length of the CDR3 is 12 residues. The CDR3 DNA reads as TGTGCCAGCGAGGGAAGCAATCAGCCCCAGCATTTT. Its protein product is CASEGSNQPQHF.

CDR3 nucleotides: TGCGCCAGCAGAAACGCAGGGGGAAATCAGCCCCAGCATTTT. As protein: CASRNAGGNQPQHF. This sequence joins TRBV10-2 and TRBJ1-5; 7 nucleotides agree with TRBD1. V was pared by 6 bases and J by 4 bases, with 6 bases of the junction left unmatched. CDR1 is WSHSY, CDR2 SAAADI, per germline. CDR3 length: 14 residues.